This T cell receptor beta chain was identified in a study of cytomegalovirus exposure and HLA in healthy donors. The overall study: The 95 to 150 validation repertoires, a later analysis reported, used the same platform as the approximately 650 first-cohort repertoires. General observations from the study: It was 164 TCR beta chains that were listed as cytomegalovirus-associated. Most TCR sequences proved rare, with some public TCRs found in many donors. A classifier reportedly called cytomegalovirus status with high sensitivity and specificity.

In regard to this clone: Its specificity is not known.

V lost 7 bases to trimming and J lost 3 bases, with 7 bases between them. Germline V gene sequence: CDR1 SNHLY, CDR2 FYNNEI. The CDR3 loop spans 12 amino acids. Assay: immunoSEQ multiplex PCR; the TCRdb copy retains only in-frame clones and omits some. The sample records about 110,000 clones, about nine tenths being singletons. The sample comprised PBMCs. The clonotype originates from a woman aged 18-35 years in good health and CMV-seronegative. The chain is built from TRBV2 and TRBJ1-3; D is uncertain. The CDR3 is CASTRLGNTIYF. The CDR3 DNA reads TGTGCCAGCACCAGGCTTGGAAACACCATATATTTT.